This record looks at one T cell receptor beta chain sequence and its context. Between the trimmed V and J ends, which lost 3 bases and 8 bases, there was a span of 14 bases. The germline V gene has CDR1 SEHNR and CDR2 FQNEAQ (reference sequence). There are 14 residues in the CDR3. The Seattle patients, enrolled during active infection, were followed longitudinally. These data come from a study of blood T cell repertoires in COVID-19. Study in general: Samples of COVID-19 (acute and convalescent) were obtained from the United States, Italy and Spain.

As originally analysed: Reference gene primer amplification in the assay estimated nucleated cell counts. The repertoire was sequenced with immunoSEQ multiplex PCR; TCRdb's copy has only in-frame clones and lacks some. V, J and clone size are those of that table, while D and trimming were read from the DNA. The sample includes around 130,000 clones, approximately 90% of them seen just once. Sequencing was done on a sample of peripheral blood. The source of this sequence is a human donor with COVID-19, enrolled during active disease. The donor label of this sample is uncertain. The chain joins TRBV7-9 to TRBJ2-4; possible D gene TRBD1, 5 bases. CDR3 protein: CASSFRRVVDIQYF. DNA of the CDR3: TGTGCCAGCAGCTTCCGCAGGGTGGTAGACATTCAGTACTTC.